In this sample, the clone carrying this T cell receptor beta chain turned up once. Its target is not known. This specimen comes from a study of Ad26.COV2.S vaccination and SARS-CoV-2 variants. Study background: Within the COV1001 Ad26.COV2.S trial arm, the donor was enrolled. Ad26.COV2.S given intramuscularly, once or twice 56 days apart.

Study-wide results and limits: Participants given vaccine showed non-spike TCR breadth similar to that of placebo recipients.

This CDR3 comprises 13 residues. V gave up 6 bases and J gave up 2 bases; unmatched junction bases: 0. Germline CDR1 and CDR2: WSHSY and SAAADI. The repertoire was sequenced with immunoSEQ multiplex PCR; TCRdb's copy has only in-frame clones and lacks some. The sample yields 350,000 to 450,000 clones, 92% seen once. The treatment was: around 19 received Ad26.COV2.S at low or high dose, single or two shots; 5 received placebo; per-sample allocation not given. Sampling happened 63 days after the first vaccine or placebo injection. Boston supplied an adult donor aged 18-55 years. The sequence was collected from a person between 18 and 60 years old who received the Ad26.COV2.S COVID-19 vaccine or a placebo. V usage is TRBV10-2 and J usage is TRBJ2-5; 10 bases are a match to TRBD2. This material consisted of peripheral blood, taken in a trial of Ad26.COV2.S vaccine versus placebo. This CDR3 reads CASRTSGQETQYF. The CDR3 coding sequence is TGCGCCAGCAGGACTAGCGGGCAAGAGACCCAGTACTTC.